The rows below give T cell receptor beta chains drawn from one sample of a study of blood T cell repertoires in COVID-19. Sequencing was performed with immunoSEQ multiplex PCR; in TCRdb, only in-frame clones are kept and a portion is missing. This table has roughly 280,000 clones, around 89% appearing once. Sequencing was done on a sample of PBMCs or T cells enriched from blood (not recorded which). All receptors derive from a woman aged 18 to 35 who had recovered from COVID-19. Each CDR3 is given with its conserved first and last residue. D genes are given only for firm matches. Clone size appears in some rows only: once, few, many, or a class for an expanded clone.

CDR3: CASSVGLALAYNEQFF; DNA: TGTGCCAGCAGCGTAGGACTAGCGCTGGCCTACAATGAGCAGTTCTTC; J: TRBJ2-1; V: TRBV5-5; D: TRBD2; size: .
CDR3: CASSRGISPLHF; DNA: TGTGCCAGCAGTAGAGGGATTTCACCCCTCCACTTT; J: TRBJ1-6; V: TRBV6-5; D: .; size: once
CDR3: CASSLGLAGSQETQYF; DNA: TGCGCCAGCAGCTTGGGACTAGCGGGATCCCAAGAGACCCAGTACTTC; J: TRBJ2-5; V: TRBV5-1; D: TRBD2; size: once
CDR3: CASMFPGGNQPQHF; DNA: TGTGCCAGCATGTTCCCAGGGGGCAATCAGCCCCAGCATTTT; J: TRBJ1-5; V: TRBV11-3; D: .; size: once
CDR3: CASSESKGAGADTQYF; DNA: TGTGCCAGCAGTGAAAGTAAGGGGGCTGGGGCAGATACGCAGTATTTT; J: TRBJ2-3; V: TRBV6-1; D: TRBD1; size: few
CDR3: CASSQTTGTYGYTF; DNA: TGTGCCAGCAGCCAGACGACAGGGACCTATGGCTACACCTTC; J: TRBJ1-2; V: TRBV14; D: TRBD1; size: .
CDR3: CASSQVGQGNSPLHF; DNA: TGTGCCAGCAGCCAAGTGGGACAGGGAAATTCACCCCTCCACTTT; J: TRBJ1-6; V: TRBV4-2; D: TRBD1; size: few
CDR3: CASSLGFGTATRGDSPLHF; DNA: TGCGCCAGCAGCTTGGGATTCGGGACAGCCACAAGGGGGGATTCACCCCTCCACTTT; J: TRBJ1-6; V: TRBV5-1; D: TRBD1; size: .
CDR3: CASSLGTIRNEQFF; DNA: TGCGCCAGCAGCTTGGGGACTATTAGAAATGAGCAGTTCTTC; J: TRBJ2-1; V: TRBV5-1; D: .; size: once
CDR3: CASSLAFGLAGPGANVLTF; DNA: TGCGCCAGCAGCTTGGCGTTTGGACTAGCGGGGCCTGGGGCCAACGTCCTGACTTTC; J: TRBJ2-6; V: TRBV5-1; D: TRBD2; size: .
CDR3: CASSKGETGTGTAVGGYTF; DNA: TGTGCCAGCAGCAAAGGCGAGACCGGGACAGGGACTGCTGTGGGGGGCTACACCTTC; J: TRBJ1-2; V: TRBV21-1; D: .; size: .
CDR3: CASSQVGGANTEAFF; DNA: TGCGCCAGCAGCCAAGTGGGGGGGGCGAACACTGAAGCTTTCTTT; J: TRBJ1-1; V: TRBV4-1; D: .; size: .
CDR3: CSVEIGGPLHYEQYF; DNA: TGCAGCGTTGAAATCGGGGGGCCTCTCCACTACGAGCAGTACTTC; J: TRBJ2-7; V: TRBV29-1; D: .; size: once
CDR3: CASRLNTGGEEKLFF; DNA: TGTGCCAGCAGGCTAAATACAGGGGGCGAGGAAAAACTGTTTTTT; J: TRBJ1-4; V: TRBV2; D: TRBD1; size: once
CDR3: CASPIGGGELFF; DNA: TGTGCCAGCCCCATCGGGGGAGGGGAGCTGTTTTTT; J: TRBJ2-2; V: TRBV28; D: .; size: .
CDR3: CASSPQPGQGVYGYTF; DNA: TGTGCCAGCAGCCCACAACCGGGACAGGGTGTCTATGGCTACACCTTC; J: TRBJ1-2; V: TRBV3-1/TRBV3-2; D: TRBD1; size: .
CDR3: CASSGTRGSGYTF; DNA: TGTGCCAGCAGTGGTACGCGGGGGTCCGGCTACACCTTC; J: TRBJ1-2; V: TRBV2; D: .; size: .
CDR3: CASSSGREGYNSPLHF; DNA: TGTGCCAGCAGCTCGGGACGGGAGGGGTATAATTCACCCCTCCACTTT; J: TRBJ1-6; V: TRBV5-4; D: .; size: .
CDR3: CASKGRGLDTEAFF; DNA: TGTGCCAGCAAGGGCAGGGGGCTGGACACTGAAGCTTTCTTT; J: TRBJ1-1; V: TRBV6-5; D: TRBD1; size: few
CDR3: CASSTTPGQGASTEAFF; DNA: TGTGCCAGCAGCACGACCCCGGGACAGGGGGCGAGCACTGAAGCTTTCTTT; J: TRBJ1-1; V: TRBV13; D: TRBD1; size: .